The 5 T cell receptor beta chains listed next were all sequenced from one sample in a study of blood T cell repertoires in COVID-19. Using immunoSEQ multiplex PCR, the repertoire was profiled, and TCRdb retains in-frame clones only, with some absent. The sample shows approximately 100,000 clones, approximately 79% of them seen only once. The sample comprised peripheral blood. These receptors originate from a man between 65 and 79 years old with active or convalescent COVID-19.

The chain joins TRBV29-1 to TRBJ1-3; D perhaps matches TRBD1 (5 bases). CDR1 is SQVTM, CDR2 ANQGSEA, per germline. Trimming removed 6 bases at V and 3 bases at J, with 12 bases between. This CDR3 has 13 residues. The CDR3 sequence is CSVEWTNGNTIYF. CDR3 in DNA: TGCAGCGTAGAATGGACAAATGGAAACACCATATATTTT.

This sequence joins TRBV6-5 and TRBJ1-2; D perhaps matches TRBD1 (6 bases). This CDR3 contains 15 residues. In germline, CDR1 is MNHEY, CDR2 SVGAGI. V lost 6 bases and J lost 0, with 14 bases in between. The CDR3, as DNA: TGTGCCAGCAGGTCCTTAGGGGGGGCTAACTATGGCTACACCTTC. Its protein product is CASRSLGGANYGYTF.

The chain is built from TRBV27 and TRBJ2-7; D perhaps matches TRBD2 (6 bases). The germline V gene encodes CDR1 MNHEY and CDR2 SMNVEV (reference sequence). The CDR3 loop spans 15 amino acids. Between the trimmed V and J ends, which lost 6 bases and 7 bases, there was a span of 22 bases. The CDR3 nucleotides read TGTGCCAGCAGCCAAACGACCACTAGCTTCTGGGAGCAGTACTTC. Protein sequence: CASSQTTTSFWEQYF.

This clone was seen only once. This sequence joins TRBV10-2 and TRBJ1-2; D remains unclear. Trimming took off 4 bases at V and 3 bases at J, with 6 bases between the two ends. Germline CDR1 is WSHSY and CDR2 is SAAADI. The CDR3 is 12 residues long. The CDR3 DNA is TGCGCCAGCAGTGGCAGTGACTATGGCTACACCTTC. Translating gives CASSGSDYGYTF.

The chain uses TRBV10-3 and TRBJ2-7; D not certain. The CDR3 loop spans 13 amino acids. Germline CDR1 ENHRY, CDR2 SYGVKD. Trimming pared 6 bases from V and 3 bases from J, leaving 12 bases between. CDR3 sequence (DNA): TGTGCCATCAGCGTCACTCCCGGCTACGAGCAGTACTTC. Protein sequence: CAISVTPGYEQYF.